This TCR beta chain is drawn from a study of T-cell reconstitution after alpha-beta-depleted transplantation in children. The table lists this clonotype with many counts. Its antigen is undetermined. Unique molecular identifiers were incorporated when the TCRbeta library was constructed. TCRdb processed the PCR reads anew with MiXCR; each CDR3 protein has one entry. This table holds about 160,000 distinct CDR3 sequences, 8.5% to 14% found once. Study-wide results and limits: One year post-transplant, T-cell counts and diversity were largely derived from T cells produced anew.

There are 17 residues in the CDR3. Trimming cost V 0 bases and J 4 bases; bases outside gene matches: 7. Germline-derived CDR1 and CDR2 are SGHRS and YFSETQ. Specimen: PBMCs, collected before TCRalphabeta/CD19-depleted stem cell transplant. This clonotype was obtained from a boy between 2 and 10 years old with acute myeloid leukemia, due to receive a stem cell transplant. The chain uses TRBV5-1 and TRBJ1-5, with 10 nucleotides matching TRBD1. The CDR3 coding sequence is TGCGCCAGCAGCTTGGGGGTGAGGGACAGGGGAAATCAGCCCCAGCATTTT. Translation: CASSLGVRDRGNQPQHF.